This section outlines one TCR beta chain sequence together with its context. This entry comes from a study of blood T cell repertoires in COVID-19. Study-wide background: Nucleic acid was either cDNA or gDNA, and it came from T cells, B-cell-depleted T cells, or PBMCs.

Authors' analysis steps: Estimated nucleated cell counts came from reference gene primer amplification. Libraries were prepared by immunoSEQ multiplex PCR; TCRdb keeps only in-frame clonotypes and omits some of them. The V and J calls and clone size were taken over from that table, and D and trimming were inferred from the DNA. In the table there are some 50,000 clones, approximately 80% of which are singletons. Between the trimmed V and J ends, which lost 3 bases and 10 bases, there was a span of 23 bases. This CDR3 region has 16 residues. Germline loops: CDR1 KGHDR, CDR2 SFDVKD. The TCR was taken from a man aged 50-59 years with acute or convalescent COVID-19. Sequences were obtained from peripheral blood. The gene calls are TRBV24-1 and TRBJ1-2; D call uncertain. CDR3 loop: CATSDPPWWRDPIYTF. The CDR3 region has the DNA TGTGCCACCAGTGATCCCCCATGGTGGAGAGATCCGATCTACACCTTC.